This TCR beta chain was found in a study of blood T cell repertoires in COVID-19 (dated by TCRdb to the early 2020s). At the level of the whole study: Samples covering the acute and convalescent phases of COVID-19 were provided by collaborators in the United States, Italy and Spain. The prospective study material was composed of cDNA or gDNA derived from T cells, B-cell-depleted T cells, or PBMCs. Subjects who had been exposed to COVID-19, were actively infected with it, or had recovered from it provided the deeply sampled blood TCRbeta repertoires that made up the dataset. The repertoires were released in a freely available public database meant as a resource for research on the immune response to SARS-CoV-2. Samples were obtained from the ongoing ImmuneRACE study (first 160 participants) and from 1,254 subjects provided by 6 global collaborators. Sample metadata almost always included a de-identified subject ID, COVID-19 status, age in years and sex. HLA class I and class II types, where available, came from metadata supplied by the sample provider rather than from assay-based typing.

In regard to this clone: Which antigen it targets is not known. Base quality data are lacking; no much larger clone is found one base away.

Participants in the prospective study were aged roughly 18 to 95 years, lived in some 24 United States geographic areas, and enrolled through a virtual design. To assign participants to cohorts, the prospective study relied on clinical history that participants themselves reported in a screening survey and a study questionnaire. Each participant in the prospective study had whole blood, serum and a nasopharyngeal or oropharyngeal swab collected by mobile phlebotomists. Prospective study participants could optionally give additional blood draws and questionnaires over an approximately 2-month period. Before DNA extraction, prospective study blood samples were shipped either frozen or at room temperature. Inclusive of the bounding cysteine and phenylalanine, the CDR3 is 13 residues long. Solely the CDR3 DNA is kept, with 39 bases framed from the first base. Trimming at the junction amounts to 2 bases on V and 9 bases on J, and the germline ends lie 12 bases apart. The germline V gene gives CDR1 as SGDLS and CDR2 as YYNGEE.

The immunoSEQ Assay, a bias-controlled multiplex PCR, was used to amplify TCRbeta CDR3 regions from genomic DNA. Per the authors' processing: Within the assay, amplification of reference gene primers was used to estimate how many nucleated cells each sample contained. Sequence reads were collapsed and filtered to measure the absolute abundance of every unique TCRbeta CDR3 rearrangement. For each sample, productive Simpson clonality was calculated as the square root of Simpson's diversity index across productive rearrangements. Here the immuneACCESS table is served through TCRdb, limited to in-frame sequences with V and J called. Missing clones are a known gap in these copies; in checked studies unresolved V genes cover under half, and the rest lacks a known reason. The V and J calls and the clone size are those of that table, but D and trimming were determined from the DNA. The sample profile shows roughly 200,000 clones; roughly 90% of them were found once. Over 3% of the sample comes from the top ten.

The full study reports these points: The quantity of clinical and demographic metadata differed by source and by participant and was supplied without curation.

The rearranged segments are TRBV9 and TRBJ2-1; 5 matching bases give a weak D call of TRBD2. The sequence was collected from a woman in her thirties or forties with acute COVID-19. Sequenced input: PBMCs or T cells enriched from blood (not recorded which). The DNA sequence is given as TGTGCCAGCAGCGTGACAACGGAGGTTGAGCAGTTCTTC. This encodes CASSVTTEVEQFF.